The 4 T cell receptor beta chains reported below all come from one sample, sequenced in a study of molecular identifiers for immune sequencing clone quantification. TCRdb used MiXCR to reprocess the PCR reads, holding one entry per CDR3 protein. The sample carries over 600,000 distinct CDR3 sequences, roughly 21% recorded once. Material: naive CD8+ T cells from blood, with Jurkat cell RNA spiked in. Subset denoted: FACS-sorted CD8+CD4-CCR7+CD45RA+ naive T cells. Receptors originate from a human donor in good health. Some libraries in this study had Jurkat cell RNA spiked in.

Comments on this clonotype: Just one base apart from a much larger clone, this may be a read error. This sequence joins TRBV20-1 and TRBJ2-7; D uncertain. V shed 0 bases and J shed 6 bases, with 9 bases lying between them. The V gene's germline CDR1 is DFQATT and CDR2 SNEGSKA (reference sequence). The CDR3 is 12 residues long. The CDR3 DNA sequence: TGCAGTGCTAGAGATGCACTCGCCGAGCAGTACTTC. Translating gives CSARDALAEQYF.

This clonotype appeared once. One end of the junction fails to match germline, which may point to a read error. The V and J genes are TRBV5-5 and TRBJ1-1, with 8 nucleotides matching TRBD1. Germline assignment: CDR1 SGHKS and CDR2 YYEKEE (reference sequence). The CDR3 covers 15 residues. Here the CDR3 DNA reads TGCGCCAGCAGCTTCTTGACAGGGGTGAACACTGGAGCTTTCTTT. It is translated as CASSFLTGVNTGAFF.

CDR3 amino acids: CASSYAGTEQFF. DNA for the CDR3: TGTGCCAGCAGCTACGCCGGGACCGAGCAGTTCTTC. The chain recombines TRBV7-9 with TRBJ2-1; the D gene could be TRBD1 or TRBD2 (5 bases each). V was cut by 4 bases and J by 10 bases, with 11 bases left in between. The CDR3 has 12 amino acids. Per the germline V gene, CDR1 is SEHNR and CDR2 is FQNEAQ (reference sequence).

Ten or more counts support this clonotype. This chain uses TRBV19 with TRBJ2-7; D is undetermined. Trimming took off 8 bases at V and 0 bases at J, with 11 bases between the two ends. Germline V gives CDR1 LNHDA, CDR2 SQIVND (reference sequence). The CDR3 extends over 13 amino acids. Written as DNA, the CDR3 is TGTGCCAGTGCCGAATTGAGCTCCTACGAGCAGTACTTC. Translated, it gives CASAELSSYEQYF.